This T cell receptor beta chain was recovered during a study of Tregs in tolerant kidney transplant recipients. Study in general: Mixed chimerism was transient after nonmyeloablative marrow transplants from related graft donors.

The repertoire was sequenced with immunoSEQ multiplex PCR; TCRdb's copy has only in-frame clones and lacks some. This repertoire includes 50,000 or so clones. The CDR3 covers 13 residues. CDR1 is SGHRS, CDR2 YFSETQ, per germline. V was clipped by 4 bases and J by 4 bases, with 9 bases between them. Study findings and constraints: The most relevant donor-specific Treg TCRbeta repertoire apparently came from expansion with activated donor B cells.

A remark on this clone: Its antigen is not known. The CDR3 end falls 3 residues outside the read, so it is completed with the germline J gene.

Unstimulated regulatory T cells (CD4+CD25+CD127-), CD4+CD25- non-regulatory cells, CD4 and CD8 cells were FACS-sorted from thawed PBMCs. Source: CD4+ T cells from blood, taken before the transplant. The TCR comes from a human donor who received a combined kidney and bone marrow transplant. The chain combines TRBV5-1 with TRBJ1-5; a weak D match, TRBD1 (6 bases). CDR3 sequence reads: CASSPGQNQPQHF. The part of the CDR3 DNA that was read is TGCGCCAGCAGCCCCGGACAGAATCAGCCC.